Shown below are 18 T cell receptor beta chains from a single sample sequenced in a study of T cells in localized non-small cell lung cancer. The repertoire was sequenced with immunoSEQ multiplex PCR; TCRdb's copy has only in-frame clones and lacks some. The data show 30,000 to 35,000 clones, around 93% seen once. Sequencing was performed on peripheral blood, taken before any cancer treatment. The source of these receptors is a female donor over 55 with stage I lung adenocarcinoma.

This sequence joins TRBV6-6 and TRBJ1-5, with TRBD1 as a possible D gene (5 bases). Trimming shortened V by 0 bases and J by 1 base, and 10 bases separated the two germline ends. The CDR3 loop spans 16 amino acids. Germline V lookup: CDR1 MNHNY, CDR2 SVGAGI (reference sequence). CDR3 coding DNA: TGTGCCAGCAGTTACTCTGTGACAGACAGCAATCAGCCCCAGCATTTT. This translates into CASSYSVTDSNQPQHF.

The DNA of the CDR3 is TGCGCCAGCAGCGGGGGGACGGGGAACACTGAAGCTTTCTTT. It codes for CASSGGTGNTEAFF. V is TRBV5-1 and J is TRBJ1-1; TRBD1 is a possible D gene (5 bases). The CDR3 is made up of 14 amino acids. Germline CDR1 is SGHRS and CDR2 is YFSETQ. V gave up 4 bases and J gave up 1 base, with 11 bases separating them.

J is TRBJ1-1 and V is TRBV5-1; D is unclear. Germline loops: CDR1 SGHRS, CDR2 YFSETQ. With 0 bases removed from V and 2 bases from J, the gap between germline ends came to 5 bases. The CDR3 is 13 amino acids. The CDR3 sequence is CASSLDRNTEAFF. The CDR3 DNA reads TGCGCCAGCAGCTTGGATCGAAACACTGAAGCTTTCTTT.

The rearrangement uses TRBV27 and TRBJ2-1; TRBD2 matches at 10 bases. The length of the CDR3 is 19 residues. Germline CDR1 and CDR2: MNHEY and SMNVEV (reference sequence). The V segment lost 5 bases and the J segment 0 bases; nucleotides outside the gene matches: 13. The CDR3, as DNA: TGTGCCAGCAGTCAACCCGGGACTAGCGCACCAAGCTCCTACAATGAGCAGTTCTTC. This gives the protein CASSQPGTSAPSSYNEQFF.

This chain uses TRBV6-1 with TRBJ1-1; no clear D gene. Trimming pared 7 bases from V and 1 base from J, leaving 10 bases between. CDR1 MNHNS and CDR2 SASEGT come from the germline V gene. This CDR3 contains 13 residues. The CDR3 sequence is CASTHTSNTEAFF. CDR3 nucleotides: TGTGCCAGCACCCACACGTCGAACACTGAAGCTTTCTTT.

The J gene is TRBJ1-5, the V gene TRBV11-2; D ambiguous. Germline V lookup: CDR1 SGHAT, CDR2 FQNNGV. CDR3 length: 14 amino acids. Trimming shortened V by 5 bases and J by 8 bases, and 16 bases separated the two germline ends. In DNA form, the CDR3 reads TGTGCCAGCAGCCTTAACCCCCGCGGGAAGCCCCAGCATTTT. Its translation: CASSLNPRGKPQHF.

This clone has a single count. For the CDR3, the DNA is TGTGCCAGCAGCGTAGAAGGGAATTCACCCCTCCACTTT. This gives the protein CASSVEGNSPLHF. V usage is TRBV9 and J usage is TRBJ1-6; D is unclear. Germline loops: CDR1 SGDLS, CDR2 YYNGEE. This CDR3 contains 13 residues. The V gene lost 0 bases and the J gene lost 7 bases, with 5 bases spanning the gap.

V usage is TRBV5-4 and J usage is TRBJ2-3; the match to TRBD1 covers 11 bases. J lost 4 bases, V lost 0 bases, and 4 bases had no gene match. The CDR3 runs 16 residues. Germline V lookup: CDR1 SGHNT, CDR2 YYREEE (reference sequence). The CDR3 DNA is TGTGCCAGCAGCTTGGGTAGGACAGGGGGCGCAGATACGCAGTATTTT. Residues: CASSLGRTGGADTQYF.

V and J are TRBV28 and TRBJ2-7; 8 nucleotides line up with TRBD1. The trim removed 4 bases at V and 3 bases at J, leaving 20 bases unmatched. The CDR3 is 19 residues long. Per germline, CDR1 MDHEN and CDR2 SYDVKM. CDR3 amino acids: CASSSVGTGVIPTNYEQYF. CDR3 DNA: TGTGCCAGCAGTTCAGTTGGGACAGGCGTTATTCCTACAAACTACGAGCAGTACTTC.

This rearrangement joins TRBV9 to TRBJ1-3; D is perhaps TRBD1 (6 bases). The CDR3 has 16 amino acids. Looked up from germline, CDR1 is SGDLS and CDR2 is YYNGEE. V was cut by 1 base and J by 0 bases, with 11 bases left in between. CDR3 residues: CASSVNTGYSGNTIYF. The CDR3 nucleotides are TGTGCCAGCAGCGTAAATACAGGGTACTCTGGAAACACCATATATTTT.

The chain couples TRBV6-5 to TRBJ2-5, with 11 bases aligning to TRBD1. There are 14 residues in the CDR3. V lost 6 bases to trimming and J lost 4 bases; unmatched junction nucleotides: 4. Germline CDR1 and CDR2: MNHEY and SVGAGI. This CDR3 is CASSPGTGGETQYF. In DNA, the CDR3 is TGTGCCAGCAGCCCCGGGACAGGGGGAGAGACCCAGTACTTC.

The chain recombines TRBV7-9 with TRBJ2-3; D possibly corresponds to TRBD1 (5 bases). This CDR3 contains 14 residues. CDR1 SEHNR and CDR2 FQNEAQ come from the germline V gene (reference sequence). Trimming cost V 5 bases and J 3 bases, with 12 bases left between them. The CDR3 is CASSQRQTTDTQYF. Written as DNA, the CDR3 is TGTGCCAGCAGCCAGCGACAGACGACAGATACGCAGTATTTT. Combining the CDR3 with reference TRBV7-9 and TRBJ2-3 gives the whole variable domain DTGVSQNPRHKITKRGQNVTFRCDPISEHNRLYWYRQTLGQGPEFLTYFQNEAQLEKSRLLSDRFSAERPKGSFSTLEIQRTEQGDSAMYLCASSQRQTTDTQYFGPGTRLTVL.

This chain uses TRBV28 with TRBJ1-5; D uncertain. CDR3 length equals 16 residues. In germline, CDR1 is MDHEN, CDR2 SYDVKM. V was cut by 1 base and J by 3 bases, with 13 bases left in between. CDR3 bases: TGTGCCAGCAGTTTATCATCCGGAAGTAACAATCAGCCCCAGCATTTT. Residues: CASSLSSGSNNQPQHF.

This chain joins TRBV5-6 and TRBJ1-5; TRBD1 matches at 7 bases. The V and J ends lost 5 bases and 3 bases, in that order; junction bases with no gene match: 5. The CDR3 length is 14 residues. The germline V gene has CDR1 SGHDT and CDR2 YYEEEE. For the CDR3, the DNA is TGTGCCAGCAGTCGGACAGGTCTCAATCAGCCCCAGCATTTT. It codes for CASSRTGLNQPQHF.

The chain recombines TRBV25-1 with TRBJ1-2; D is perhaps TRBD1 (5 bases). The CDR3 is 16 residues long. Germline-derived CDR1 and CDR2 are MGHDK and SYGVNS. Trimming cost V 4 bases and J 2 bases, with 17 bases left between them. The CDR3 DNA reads TGTGCCAGCAGTGCTCAGGCAGGGAAAGGGAACTATGGCTACACCTTC. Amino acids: CASSAQAGKGNYGYTF.

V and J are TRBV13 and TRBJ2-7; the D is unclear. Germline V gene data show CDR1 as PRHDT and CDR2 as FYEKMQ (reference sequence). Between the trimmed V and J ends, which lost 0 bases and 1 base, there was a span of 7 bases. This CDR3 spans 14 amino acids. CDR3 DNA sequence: TGTGCCAGCAGCTTAGGGGTGACATCCTACGAGCAGTACTTC. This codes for CASSLGVTSYEQYF.

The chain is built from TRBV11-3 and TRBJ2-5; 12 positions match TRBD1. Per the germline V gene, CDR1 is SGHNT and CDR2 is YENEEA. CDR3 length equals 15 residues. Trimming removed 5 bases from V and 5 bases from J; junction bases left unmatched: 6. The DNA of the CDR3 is TGTGCCAGCAGCGCGGCCGGGACAGGGGGCGAGACCCAGTACTTC. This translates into CASSAAGTGGETQYF. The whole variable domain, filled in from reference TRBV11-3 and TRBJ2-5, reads EAGVVQSPRYKIIEKKQPVAFWCNPISGHNTLYWYLQNLGQGPELLIRYENEEAVDDSQLPKDRFSAERLKGVDSTLKIQPAELGDSAVYLCASSAAGTGGETQYFGPGTRLLVL.

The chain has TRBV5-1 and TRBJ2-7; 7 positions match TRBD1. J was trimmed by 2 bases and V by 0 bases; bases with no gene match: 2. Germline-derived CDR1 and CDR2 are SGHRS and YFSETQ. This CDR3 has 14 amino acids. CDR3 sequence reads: CASSLGDRTYEQYF. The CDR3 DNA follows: TGCGCCAGCAGCTTGGGGGACAGAACCTACGAGCAGTACTTC.